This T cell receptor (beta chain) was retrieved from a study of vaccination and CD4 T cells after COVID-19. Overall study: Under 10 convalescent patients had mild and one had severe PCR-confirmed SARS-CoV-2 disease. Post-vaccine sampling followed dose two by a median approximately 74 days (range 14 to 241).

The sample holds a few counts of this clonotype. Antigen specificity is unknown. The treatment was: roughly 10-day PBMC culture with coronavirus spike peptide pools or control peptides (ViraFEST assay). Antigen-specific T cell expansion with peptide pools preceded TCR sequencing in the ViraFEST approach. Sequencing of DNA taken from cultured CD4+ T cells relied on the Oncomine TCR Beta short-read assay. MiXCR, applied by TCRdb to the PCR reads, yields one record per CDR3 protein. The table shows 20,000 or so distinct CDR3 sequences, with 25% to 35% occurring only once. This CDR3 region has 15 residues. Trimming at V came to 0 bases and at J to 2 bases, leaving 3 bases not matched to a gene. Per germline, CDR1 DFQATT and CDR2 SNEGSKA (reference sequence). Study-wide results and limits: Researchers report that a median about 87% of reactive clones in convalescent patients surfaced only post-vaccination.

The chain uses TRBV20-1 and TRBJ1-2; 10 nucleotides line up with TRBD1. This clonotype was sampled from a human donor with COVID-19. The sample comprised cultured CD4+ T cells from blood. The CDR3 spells CSARDPDRGNYGYTF. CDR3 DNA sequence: TGCAGTGCTAGAGATCCGGACAGGGGGAACTATGGCTACACCTTC.